The next 7 T cell receptor beta chains were all read from a single sample in a study of OX40 agonist ivuxolimab in advanced cancers. Repertoires were generated with immunoSEQ multiplex PCR, while TCRdb's copy carries only in-frame clones and drops some. Of roughly 38,000 clones detected, approximately 90% appear once; the ten largest clones hold around 40%. The sequences come from CD4+ or CD8+ T cells sorted from blood, collected in a trial of the OX40 agonist ivuxolimab. Source of these receptors: an adult with an advanced solid tumor such as melanoma, head and neck, liver or kidney cancer.

V gene TRBV6-5 combines with J gene TRBJ1-1; a weak D match, TRBD1 (5 bases). The CDR3 extends over 15 amino acids. The V end lost 5 bases, the J end lost 4 bases, and 17 bases lay between the germline ends. Germline CDR1 MNHEY, CDR2 SVGAGI. In DNA, the CDR3 is TGTGCCAGCAGTAAAAGCGGGGGAAGGAGCACTGAAGCTTTCTTT. It yields the protein CASSKSGGRSTEAFF.

This clone was seen only a few times. The chain recombines TRBV7-3 with TRBJ2-2, with D tentatively TRBD2 (6 bases). V lost 5 bases to trimming and J lost 0 bases, with 10 bases between them. Germline assignment: CDR1 SGHTA and CDR2 FQGTGA. The CDR3 runs 15 residues. The CDR3 here is CASSGGLSNTGELFF. CDR3 nucleotides: TGTGCCAGCAGCGGGGGACTGTCGAACACCGGGGAGCTGTTTTTT.

There are many counts of this clone. The chain is built from TRBV30 and TRBJ1-5, with 7 positions matching TRBD1. Germline CDR1 is GTSNPN and CDR2 is SVGIG (reference sequence). The CDR3 consists of 12 residues. CDR3 in amino acids: CAGDSKNQPQHF. In DNA form, the CDR3 reads TGTGCTGGGGACAGTAAAAATCAGCCCCAGCATTTT.

This sequence joins TRBV19 and TRBJ1-1, with 11 positions matching TRBD1. V gave up 10 bases and J gave up 10 bases; unmatched junction bases: 8. CDR3 length: 12 residues. CDR1 LNHDA and CDR2 SQIVND come from the germline V gene (reference sequence). The CDR3 DNA reads as TGTGCCACCGGGACAGGGGGAAGAGGAGCTTTCTTT. This codes for CATGTGGRGAFF.

The rearrangement uses TRBV7-9 and TRBJ1-1; D is uncertain. This CDR3 contains 14 residues. CDR1 SEHNR and CDR2 FQNEAQ come from the germline V gene (reference sequence). V was cut by 5 bases and J by 4 bases, with 14 bases left in between. The CDR3 sequence: CASSPWGTGTEAFF. The CDR3 DNA sequence: TGTGCCAGCAGCCCCTGGGGTACGGGCACTGAAGCTTTCTTT.

The chain joins TRBV28 to TRBJ2-3; TRBD2 matches 10 bases. Germline loops: CDR1 MDHEN, CDR2 SYDVKM. J was trimmed by 2 bases and V by 6 bases; bases with no gene match: 5. The CDR3 covers 15 residues. Here the CDR3 reads CASSLAGANTDTQYF. The CDR3 bases are TGTGCCAGCAGCCTAGCGGGAGCAAACACAGATACGCAGTATTTT. The full variable domain, rest sourced from reference TRBV28 and TRBJ2-3, is DVKVTQSSRYLVKRTGEKVFLECVQDMDHENMFWYRQDPGLGLRLIYFSYDVKMKEKGDIPEGYSVSREKKERFSLILESASTNQTSMYLCASSLAGANTDTQYFGPGTRLTVL.

V usage is TRBV29-1 and J usage is TRBJ2-7; perhaps TRBD1 as D (6 bases). The V end was cut by 4 bases, the J end by 6 bases, with 10 bases between. Germline V gene data show CDR1 as SQVTM and CDR2 as ANQGSEA. This CDR3 has 11 amino acids. In DNA, the CDR3 is TGCAGCGTTGCCCAGGGGCGCGAGCAGTACTTC. This codes for CSVAQGREQYF.